This is a list of T cell receptor beta chains from one sample in a study of response to subunit inactivated influenza vaccine. TCRdb itself ran the RT-PCR reads through MiXCR, one entry per CDR3 protein. The sample includes approximately 290,000 distinct CDR3 sequences, 22% of them seen just once. The specimen comprised PBMCs from blood, sampled 21 months after vaccination. Every receptor here comes from a man aged 50-75 years who received an inactivated influenza vaccine. CDR3s include the opening cysteine and the closing phenylalanine or tryptophan. A D gene is named only where the DNA matches it firmly. The size entry is marked missing in some rows and otherwise reads once, few, many or a size class.

D gene,J gene,V gene,clone size,CDR3 protein,CDR3 DNA
TRBD2,TRBJ2-4,TRBV12-3/TRBV12-4,-,CASSFPGLLAKNIQYF,TGTGCCAGCAGTTTCCCGGGACTACTAGCCAAAAACATTCAGTACTTC
TRBD1,TRBJ1-3,TRBV28,few,CASSLKGTEFYF,TGTGCCAGCAGTTTAAAAGGGACAGAGTTTTATTTT
-,TRBJ2-3,TRBV21-1,-,CASSNRDSGTDTQYF,TGTGCCAGCAGCAACCGGGACAGCGGCACAGATACGCAGTATTTT
TRBD1,TRBJ1-2,TRBV6-4,few,CASSASFTGGRNGYTF,TGTGCCAGCAGTGCATCTTTCACAGGGGGGAGAAATGGCTACACCTTC
-,TRBJ2-2,TRBV10-3,-,CAVGDANTGELFF,TGTGCCGTCGGCGACGCGAACACCGGGGAGCTGTTTTTT
-,TRBJ1-6,TRBV5-1,few,CASSLGSGVGSPLHF,TGCGCCAGCAGCTTGGGGTCCGGCGTGGGTTCACCCCTCCACTTT
-,TRBJ2-6,TRBV19,-,CASSIHSGANVLTF,TGTGCCAGTAGTATCCACTCTGGGGCCAACGTCCTGACTTTC
-,TRBJ2-2,TRBV24-1,-,CATSDWHTRETGELFF,TGTGCCACCAGTGATTGGCACACCCGGGAGACCGGGGAGCTGTTTTTT
TRBD2,TRBJ2-2,TRBV6-2/TRBV6-3,few,CASSYGTSGNTGELFF,TGTGCCAGCAGCTACGGGACTAGCGGGAACACCGGGGAGCTGTTTTTT
-,TRBJ2-2,TRBV28,once,CASSSVNTGELFF,TGTGCCAGCAGTTCGGTGAACACCGGGGAGCTGTTTTTT
-,TRBJ2-1,TRBV20-1,-,CSARDSLRRYEQFF,TGCAGTGCTAGAGATAGCCTCCGCAGATATGAGCAGTTCTTC
TRBD1,TRBJ2-3,TRBV11-2,few,CASRKPGQGKADTQYF,TGTGCCAGCCGGAAACCGGGACAGGGGAAGGCAGATACGCAGTATTTT
-,TRBJ1-4,TRBV6-5,few,CASSYRGSGEKLFF,TGTGCCAGCAGTTACAGGGGCAGCGGTGAAAAACTGTTTTTT
-,TRBJ1-5,TRBV19,-,CASSIGWGQPQHF,TGTGCCAGTAGTATTGGTTGGGGTCAGCCCCAGCATTTT
-,TRBJ2-7,TRBV25-1,few,CASRSPGSYEQYF,TGTGCCAGCAGATCCCCGGGCTCCTACGAGCAGTACTTC
-,TRBJ1-3,TRBV30,many,CAWREQLAGNTIYF,TGTGCCTGGAGAGAGCAGTTGGCTGGAAACACCATATATTTT
-,TRBJ1-5,TRBV20-1,few,CSALTEPWAQHF,TGCAGTGCCCTGACAGAGCCATGGGCCCAGCATTTT
-,TRBJ2-5,TRBV3-1,few,CASSQVFGGTETQYF,TGTGCCAGCAGCCAAGTGTTTGGGGGGACAGAGACCCAGTACTTC
-,TRBJ2-7,TRBV29-1,-,CSVDLGGGYEQYF,TGCAGCGTTGATTTGGGGGGAGGATACGAGCAGTACTTC
-,TRBJ2-5,TRBV5-1,-,CASSLVSKGTQYF,TGCGCCAGCAGCTTGGTGTCCAAGGGGACCCAGTACTTC
-,TRBJ2-5,TRBV12-3/TRBV12-4,few,CASSSDVKTQYF,TGTGCCAGCAGCTCGGACGTTAAGACCCAGTACTTC
TRBD2,TRBJ2-3,TRBV12-3/TRBV12-4,-,CASFIAGVTDTQYF,TGTGCCAGTTTTATAGCGGGGGTCACAGATACGCAGTATTTT
-,TRBJ2-7,TRBV7-2,-,CASSRTDPSYEQYF,TGTGCCAGCAGCCGGACGGATCCCTCCTACGAGCAGTACTTC
TRBD1,TRBJ1-3,TRBV5-1,-,CASSLQGAAGNTIYF,TGCGCCAGCAGCCTACAGGGGGCCGCTGGAAACACCATATATTTT
-,TRBJ1-5,TRBV5-1,-,CASSLAPLWVSGQPQHF,TGCGCCAGCAGCTTGGCCCCCCTCTGGGTATCCGGTCAGCCCCAGCATTTT
-,TRBJ1-2,TRBV20-1,-,CSVLRRSIYTF,TGCAGTGTTCTCCGACGGAGTATCTACACCTTC
-,TRBJ2-3,TRBV10-2,-,CASSDSLGGTQYF,TGCGCCAGCAGTGATTCCCTAGGGGGTACGCAGTATTTT
TRBD1,TRBJ2-5,TRBV29-1,-,CSVIHRGHETQYF,TGCAGCGTCATCCACAGGGGGCACGAGACCCAGTACTTC
TRBD1,TRBJ2-5,TRBV6-1,once,CASSETGGMKTQYF,TGTGCCAGCAGTGAAACAGGGGGCATGAAGACCCAGTACTTC
TRBD1,TRBJ1-1,TRBV29-1,-,CSAPGQLNTEAFF,TGCAGCGCCCCGGGACAGTTGAACACTGAAGCTTTCTTT
-,TRBJ1-5,TRBV6-5,many,CASSYSYGGESQPQHF,TGTGCCAGCAGTTACTCGTATGGGGGGGAGAGTCAGCCCCAGCATTTT
-,TRBJ1-1,TRBV3-1,few,CASSPAQGQNTEAFF,TGTGCCAGCAGCCCCGCACAGGGCCAAAACACTGAAGCTTTCTTT
-,TRBJ2-1,TRBV15,-,CATSRVGGTLNEQFF,TGTGCCACCAGCAGAGTTGGAGGGACTCTCAATGAGCAGTTCTTC
-,TRBJ2-3,TRBV4-3,-,CASSQDLTATDTQYF,TGCGCCAGCAGCCAAGATTTAACAGCCACAGATACGCAGTATTTT
-,TRBJ2-7,TRBV29-1,few,CSVSAPSSYEQYF,TGCAGCGTTAGTGCCCCTAGCTCCTACGAGCAGTACTTC
TRBD1,TRBJ2-1,TRBV7-6,-,CASSEGQGVYNEQFF,TGTGCCAGCAGCGAGGGACAGGGGGTTTACAATGAGCAGTTCTTC
-,TRBJ2-1,TRBV11-2,-,CASSLNTQSYNEQFF,TGTGCCAGCAGCTTAAACACCCAATCCTACAATGAGCAGTTCTTC
TRBD1,TRBJ1-6,TRBV20-1,-,CSASRTGGSPLHF,TGCAGTGCCAGTCGGACAGGTGGCTCACCCCTCCACTTT
-,TRBJ1-1,TRBV7-9,-,CASSLRSGFLNTEAFF,TGTGCCAGCAGCTTGCGCTCAGGTTTTCTGAACACTGAAGCTTTCTTT
-,TRBJ1-4,TRBV19,few,CASTGDTLNEKLFF,TGTGCCAGTACTGGTGACACCCTTAATGAAAAACTGTTTTTT
TRBD1,TRBJ1-2,TRBV28,-,CASRRGQGLGYTF,TGTGCCAGCAGAAGGGGACAGGGGCTGGGCTACACCTTC
-,TRBJ2-2,TRBV12-3/TRBV12-4,-,CASRGKSRSTGELFF,TGTGCCAGCAGGGGAAAGAGCAGAAGCACCGGGGAGCTGTTTTTT
-,TRBJ2-5,TRBV3-1,-,CASSQPRTETQYF,TGTGCCAGCAGCCAGCCTAGGACAGAGACCCAGTACTTC
TRBD1,TRBJ1-2,TRBV25-1,-,CASRAGGNHGYTF,TGTGCCAGCAGAGCAGGGGGCAATCATGGCTACACCTTC
-,TRBJ2-7,TRBV6-2/TRBV6-3,-,CASSLKYEQYF,TGTGCCAGCAGTCTAAAGTACGAGCAGTACTTC